A selection of T cell receptor beta chains follows, all from one sample in a study of blood T cell repertoires in COVID-19. Some clones are missing from TCRdb's copy, which holds only in-frame ones; the method was immunoSEQ multiplex PCR. The data contain roughly 150,000 clones, roughly 84% of them singletons. Specimen: peripheral blood. These TCRs come from a woman aged 50 to 60 in a cohort sampled during active or convalescent COVID-19. Both conserved end residues are part of each CDR3. The D gene is left open where the match is weak. Expanded clones get a size class; other rows say once, few or many, or leave the size out.

v_gene: TRBV29-1
j_gene: TRBJ1-3
abundance: .
d_gene: .
CDR3aa: CSVDYRRPNSGNTIYF
CDR3nt: TGCAGCGTTGACTATCGGCGGCCTAACTCTGGAAACACCATATATTTT

v_gene: TRBV6-5
j_gene: TRBJ2-7
abundance: few
d_gene: .
CDR3aa: CASSYSVEGDVYEQYF
CDR3nt: TGTGCCAGCAGTTACTCGGTTGAGGGGGATGTTTACGAGCAGTACTTC

v_gene: TRBV7-2
j_gene: TRBJ1-3
abundance: .
d_gene: TRBD1
CDR3aa: CASSPRTGKAGNTIYF
CDR3nt: TGTGCCAGCAGCCCGAGGACAGGGAAGGCTGGAAACACCATATATTTT

v_gene: TRBV25-1
j_gene: TRBJ1-2
abundance: .
d_gene: .
CDR3aa: CASSRGGTNYGYTF
CDR3nt: TGTGCCAGCAGTCGGGGGGGAACTAACTATGGCTACACCTTC

v_gene: TRBV9
j_gene: TRBJ2-1
abundance: .
d_gene: .
CDR3aa: CASSVALAVVSYNEQFF
CDR3nt: TGTGCCAGCAGCGTAGCTTTGGCGGTGGTCTCCTACAATGAGCAGTTCTTC

v_gene: TRBV6-5
j_gene: TRBJ2-3
abundance: .
d_gene: TRBD1
CDR3aa: CASSYSYTGGTDTQYF
CDR3nt: TGTGCCAGCAGTTACTCGTACACAGGGGGCACAGATACGCAGTATTTT

v_gene: TRBV11-2
j_gene: TRBJ1-2
abundance: .
d_gene: .
CDR3aa: CASSRPGTTYGYTF
CDR3nt: TGTGCCAGCAGCCGACCGGGAACTACGTATGGCTACACCTTC

v_gene: TRBV7-6
j_gene: TRBJ2-1
abundance: .
d_gene: TRBD2
CDR3aa: CASSLGLAGVRPNEQFF
CDR3nt: TGTGCCAGCAGCTTAGGGCTAGCGGGGGTTCGACCCAATGAGCAGTTCTTC

v_gene: TRBV5-1
j_gene: TRBJ2-7
abundance: .
d_gene: TRBD1
CDR3aa: CASSPGPTGGYEQYF
CDR3nt: TGCGCCAGCAGCCCAGGACCCACAGGGGGGTACGAGCAGTACTTC

v_gene: TRBV15
j_gene: TRBJ1-5
abundance: .
d_gene: .
CDR3aa: CATSRERTGPQHF
CDR3nt: TGTGCCACCAGCAGGGAAAGAACAGGCCCCCAGCATTTT

v_gene: TRBV5-5
j_gene: TRBJ1-1
abundance: .
d_gene: .
CDR3aa: CASSFGQTMGNTEAFF
CDR3nt: TGTGCCAGCAGCTTTGGGCAGACGATGGGCAACACTGAAGCTTTCTTT

v_gene: TRBV10-3
j_gene: TRBJ1-1
abundance: .
d_gene: TRBD1
CDR3aa: CAISDVDRGGSQAFF
CDR3nt: TGTGCCATCAGTGACGTCGACAGGGGAGGATCTCAAGCTTTCTTT

v_gene: TRBV7-6
j_gene: TRBJ2-1
abundance: few
d_gene: TRBD2
CDR3aa: CASSLTSGTHNEQFF
CDR3nt: TGTGCCAGCAGCTTGACTAGCGGGACGCACAATGAGCAGTTCTTC

v_gene: TRBV19
j_gene: TRBJ2-4
abundance: .
d_gene: TRBD2
CDR3aa: CASSMLASGVAKNIQYF
CDR3nt: TGTGCCAGTAGTATGTTAGCTAGCGGGGTAGCCAAAAACATTCAGTACTTC

v_gene: TRBV7-6
j_gene: TRBJ1-6
abundance: .
d_gene: TRBD1
CDR3aa: CASSPGQGSWSPLHF
CDR3nt: TGTGCCAGCAGCCCGGGACAGGGTAGTTGGTCACCCCTCCACTTT

v_gene: TRBV5-1
j_gene: TRBJ1-1
abundance: .
d_gene: .
CDR3aa: CASSLEGRGTEAFF
CDR3nt: TGCGCCAGCAGCTTGGAGGGCAGGGGCACTGAAGCTTTCTTT

v_gene: TRBV7-9
j_gene: TRBJ1-1
abundance: once
d_gene: .
CDR3aa: CADHSLNTEAFF
CDR3nt: TGTGCCGACCACAGCCTGAACACTGAAGCTTTCTTT

v_gene: TRBV6-5
j_gene: TRBJ1-2
abundance: few
d_gene: TRBD1
CDR3aa: CASSYSGTGDYGYTF
CDR3nt: TGTGCCAGCAGTTACTCCGGGACAGGGGACTATGGCTACACCTTC

v_gene: TRBV10-1
j_gene: TRBJ1-2
abundance: .
d_gene: TRBD1
CDR3aa: CASNNRGGNVNYGYTF
CDR3nt: TGCGCCAGCAACAACAGGGGCGGGAATGTTAACTATGGCTACACCTTC

v_gene: TRBV5-6
j_gene: TRBJ1-2
abundance: .
d_gene: TRBD1
CDR3aa: CASSYGQGNYGYTF
CDR3nt: TGTGCCAGCAGCTACGGACAGGGCAACTATGGCTACACCTTC

v_gene: TRBV4-2
j_gene: TRBJ1-2
abundance: .
d_gene: TRBD1
CDR3aa: CASSQTDRGRNGYTF
CDR3nt: TGTGCCAGCAGCCAAACGGACAGGGGGAGGAATGGCTACACCTTC

v_gene: TRBV28
j_gene: TRBJ1-2
abundance: .
d_gene: .
CDR3aa: CASSLGDAYGYTF
CDR3nt: TGTGCCAGCAGTTTGGGAGATGCCTATGGCTACACCTTC

v_gene: TRBV5-1
j_gene: TRBJ2-3
abundance: .
d_gene: TRBD2
CDR3aa: CASSLAGLAGGQADTQYF
CDR3nt: TGCGCCAGCAGCCTCGCGGGACTAGCGGGGGGGCAGGCAGATACGCAGTATTTT

v_gene: TRBV7-2
j_gene: TRBJ1-2
abundance: few
d_gene: .
CDR3aa: CASSEGDKLTGGYTF
CDR3nt: TGTGCCAGCAGCGAGGGGGACAAACTTACGGGCGGCTACACCTTC

v_gene: TRBV12-3/TRBV12-4
j_gene: TRBJ1-1
abundance: .
d_gene: TRBD1
CDR3aa: CASSRQGLVEAFF
CDR3nt: TGTGCCAGCAGCCGACAGGGGTTAGTAGAAGCTTTCTTT

v_gene: TRBV7-2
j_gene: TRBJ1-2
abundance: .
d_gene: .
CDR3aa: CASSLARVWEGTF
CDR3nt: TGTGCCAGCAGCTTAGCCAGGGTCTGGGAGGGGACCTTC

v_gene: TRBV12-3/TRBV12-4
j_gene: TRBJ1-6
abundance: .
d_gene: .
CDR3aa: CASSTDSGSPLHF
CDR3nt: TGTGCCAGCAGTACCGACAGTGGGTCACCCCTCCACTTT

v_gene: TRBV10-2
j_gene: TRBJ1-5
abundance: .
d_gene: .
CDR3aa: CASSEGGVQPQHF
CDR3nt: TGCGCCAGCAGTGAAGGGGGAGTTCAGCCCCAGCATTTT

v_gene: TRBV11-3
j_gene: TRBJ2-3
abundance: few
d_gene: .
CDR3aa: CASSLGGSTDTQYF
CDR3nt: TGTGCCAGCAGCCTCGGGGGTAGCACAGATACGCAGTATTTT

v_gene: TRBV5-1
j_gene: TRBJ2-3
abundance: .
d_gene: TRBD2
CDR3aa: CASSLGTSGADTQYF
CDR3nt: TGCGCCAGCAGCTTGGGGACTAGCGGAGCAGATACGCAGTATTTT

v_gene: TRBV9
j_gene: TRBJ2-7
abundance: .
d_gene: TRBD2
CDR3aa: CASSPTTSGYEQYF
CDR3nt: TGTGCCAGCAGCCCTACGACTAGCGGGTACGAGCAGTACTTC

v_gene: TRBV7-7
j_gene: TRBJ1-2
abundance: .
d_gene: .
CDR3aa: CASSWPSGESESCGYTF
CDR3nt: TGTGCTAGCAGCTGGCCCTCAGGGGAATCAGAATCCTGTGGCTACACCTTC

v_gene: TRBV5-1
j_gene: TRBJ1-5
abundance: .
d_gene: .
CDR3aa: CASSLGGLHNQPQHF
CDR3nt: TGCGCCAGCAGCTTGGGTGGGCTGCACAATCAGCCCCAGCATTTT

v_gene: TRBV13
j_gene: TRBJ1-6
abundance: .
d_gene: TRBD1
CDR3aa: CASSSPDRGSPLHF
CDR3nt: TGTGCCAGCAGCTCCCCGGACAGGGGCTCACCCCTCCACTTT

v_gene: TRBV5-6
j_gene: TRBJ2-7
abundance: .
d_gene: .
CDR3aa: CASSSGTPYEQYF
CDR3nt: TGTGCCAGCAGCTCCGGGACTCCCTACGAGCAGTACTTC

v_gene: TRBV19
j_gene: TRBJ1-1
abundance: .
d_gene: .
CDR3aa: CASSSVSEAFF
CDR3nt: TGTGCCAGTAGTAGCGTCTCTGAAGCTTTCTTT

v_gene: TRBV5-1
j_gene: TRBJ2-5
abundance: .
d_gene: .
CDR3aa: CASSGELQETQYF
CDR3nt: TGCGCCAGCAGCGGGGAGCTGCAAGAGACCCAGTACTTC

v_gene: TRBV9
j_gene: TRBJ1-3
abundance: once
d_gene: TRBD1
CDR3aa: CASSLRTGNYPSGNTIYF
CDR3nt: TGTGCCAGCAGCTTACGGACAGGCAACTACCCCTCTGGAAACACCATATATTTT

v_gene: TRBV7-9
j_gene: TRBJ1-6
abundance: .
d_gene: TRBD1
CDR3aa: CASSLWDRDNSPLHF
CDR3nt: TGTGCCAGCAGCTTGTGGGACAGGGATAATTCACCCCTCCACTTT

v_gene: TRBV27
j_gene: TRBJ2-6
abundance: .
d_gene: .
CDR3aa: CASSRGAASSGANVLTF
CDR3nt: TGTGCCAGCAGCCGGGGGGCCGCGAGCTCTGGGGCCAACGTCCTGACTTTC

v_gene: TRBV5-4
j_gene: TRBJ2-1
abundance: .
d_gene: .
CDR3aa: CASSFPGAKNNEQFF
CDR3nt: TGTGCCAGCAGCTTTCCAGGGGCGAAAAACAATGAGCAGTTCTTC

v_gene: TRBV7-8
j_gene: TRBJ1-5
abundance: .
d_gene: TRBD1
CDR3aa: CASSLRTGGHQPQHF
CDR3nt: TGTGCCAGCAGCCTGAGGACAGGGGGCCATCAGCCCCAGCATTTT

v_gene: TRBV25-1
j_gene: TRBJ1-4
abundance: .
d_gene: .
CDR3aa: CASSVSHNEKLFF
CDR3nt: TGTGCCAGCAGTGTCAGTCATAATGAAAAACTGTTTTTT

v_gene: TRBV11-2
j_gene: TRBJ2-7
abundance: once
d_gene: TRBD2
CDR3aa: CASSWTSGGSYEQYF
CDR3nt: TGTGCCAGCAGCTGGACTAGCGGGGGCTCCTACGAGCAGTACTTC

v_gene: TRBV10-3
j_gene: TRBJ2-5
abundance: .
d_gene: TRBD2
CDR3aa: CAIRGLDKETQYF
CDR3nt: TGTGCCATCAGGGGACTAGATAAAGAGACCCAGTACTTC